This TCR beta chain was identified in a study of blood T cells in healthy people across ages. The study's findings and limits: There were more naive CD4+ cells and higher diversity in long-lived donors than in aged donors.

The CDR3 covers 14 residues. Germline CDR1 and CDR2: KGHSY and FQNENV. The V end was cut by 1 base, the J end by 2 bases, with 8 bases between. A minimum of 6.5 million PBMCs was isolated per sample. A note on this clonotype: No antigen is known for it.

With a J-beta primer mix and a sample-barcoded 5' primer, a second PCR ran about 6 to 11 cycles. Researchers report that each sample yielded at least 3 million CDR3-containing paired-end reads. TCRdb passed the 5' RACE reads through MiXCR, listing each CDR3 protein once. The data show some 1.7 million distinct CDR3 sequences, with 28% seen just once and about 7.7% held by the top ten. Sequenced sample: blood. This TCR was recovered from a woman in her 30s in good health. The chain uses TRBV16 and TRBJ1-1, with a weak D call TRBD1 (6 bases). As DNA, the CDR3 is TGTGCCAGCAGCCAATACAGGGATAACACTGAAGCTTTCTTT. Translated: CASSQYRDNTEAFF. Variable domain in full (rest from reference TRBV16 and TRBJ1-1): GEEVAQTPKHLVRGEGQKAKLYCAPIKGHSYVFWYQQVLKNEFKFLISFQNENVFDETGMPKERFSAKCLPNSPCSLEIQATKLEDSAVYFCASSQYRDNTEAFFGQGTRLTVV.